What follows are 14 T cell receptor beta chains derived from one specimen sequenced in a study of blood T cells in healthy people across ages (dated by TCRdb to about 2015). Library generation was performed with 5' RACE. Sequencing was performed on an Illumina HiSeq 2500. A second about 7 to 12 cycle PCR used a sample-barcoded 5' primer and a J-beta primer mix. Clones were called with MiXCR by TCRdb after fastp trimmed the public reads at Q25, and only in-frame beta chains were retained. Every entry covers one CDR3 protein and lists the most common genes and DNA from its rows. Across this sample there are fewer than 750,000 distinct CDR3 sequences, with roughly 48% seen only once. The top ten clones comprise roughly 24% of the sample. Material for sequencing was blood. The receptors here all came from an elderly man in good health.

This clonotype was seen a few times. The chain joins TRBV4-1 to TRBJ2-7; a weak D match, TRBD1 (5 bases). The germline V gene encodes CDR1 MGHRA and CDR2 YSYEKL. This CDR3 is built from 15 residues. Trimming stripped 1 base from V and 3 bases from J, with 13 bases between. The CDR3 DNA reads TGCGCCAGCAGCCAAGGTCAGGGCAAATTCTACGAGCAGTACTTC. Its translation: CASSQGQGKFYEQYF.

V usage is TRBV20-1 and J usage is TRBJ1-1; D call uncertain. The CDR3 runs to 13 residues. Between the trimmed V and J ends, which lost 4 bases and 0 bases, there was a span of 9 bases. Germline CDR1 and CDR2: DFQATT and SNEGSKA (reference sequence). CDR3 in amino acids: CSATKRMNTEAFF. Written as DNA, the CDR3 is TGCAGTGCTACGAAGAGAATGAACACTGAAGCTTTCTTT.

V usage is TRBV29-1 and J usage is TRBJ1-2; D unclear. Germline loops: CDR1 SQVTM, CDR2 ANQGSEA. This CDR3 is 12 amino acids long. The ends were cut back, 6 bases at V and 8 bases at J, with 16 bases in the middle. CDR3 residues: CSVGGRALGYTF. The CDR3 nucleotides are TGCAGCGTGGGTGGACGGGCGCTGGGCTACACCTTC.

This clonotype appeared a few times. CDR3 coding DNA: TGCAGTGCCCCTAAACTCCGGGACAGGGGTCTAACAACCTACGAGCAGTACTTC. It yields the protein CSAPKLRDRGLTTYEQYF. The chain links TRBV20-1 to TRBJ2-7; 10 bases align to TRBD1. CDR1 and CDR2 from the germline V gene are DFQATT and SNEGSKA (reference sequence). The CDR3 sequence is 18 residues long. V shed 6 bases, J shed 2 bases, and the junction held 19 bases outside the gene matches.

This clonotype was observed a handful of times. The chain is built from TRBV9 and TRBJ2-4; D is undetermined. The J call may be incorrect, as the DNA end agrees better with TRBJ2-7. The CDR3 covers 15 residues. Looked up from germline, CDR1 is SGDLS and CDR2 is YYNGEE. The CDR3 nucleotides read TGTGCCAGCAGCCCTTTTGCGCCCGCCAACTACGAGCAGTACTTC. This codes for CASSPFAPANYEQYF.

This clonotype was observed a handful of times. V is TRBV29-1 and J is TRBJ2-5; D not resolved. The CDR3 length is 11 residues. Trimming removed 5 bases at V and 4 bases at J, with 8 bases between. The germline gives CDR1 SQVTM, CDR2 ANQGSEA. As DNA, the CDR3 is TGCAGCGTTTTCTTTCGAGAGACCCAGTACTTC. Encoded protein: CSVFFRETQYF.

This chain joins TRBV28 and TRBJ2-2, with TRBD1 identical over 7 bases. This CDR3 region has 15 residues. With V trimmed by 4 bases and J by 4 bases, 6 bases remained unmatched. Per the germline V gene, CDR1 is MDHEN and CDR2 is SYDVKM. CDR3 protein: CASSSRQGITGELFF. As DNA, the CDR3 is TGTGCCAGCAGTTCCCGACAGGGAATCACCGGGGAGCTGTTTTTT.

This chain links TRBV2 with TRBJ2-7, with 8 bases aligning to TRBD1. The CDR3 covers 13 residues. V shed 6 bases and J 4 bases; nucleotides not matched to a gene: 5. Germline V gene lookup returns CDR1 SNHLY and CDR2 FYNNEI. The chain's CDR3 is CASRKDRVYEQYF. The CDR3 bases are TGTGCCAGCAGGAAGGACAGGGTGTACGAGCAGTACTTC.

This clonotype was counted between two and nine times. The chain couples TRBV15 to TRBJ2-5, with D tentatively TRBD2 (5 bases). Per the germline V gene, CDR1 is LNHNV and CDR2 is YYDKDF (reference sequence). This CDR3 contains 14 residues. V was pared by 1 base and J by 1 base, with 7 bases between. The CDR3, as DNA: TGTGCCACCAGCAGAGGGCTAGCCCAAGAGACCCAGTACTTC. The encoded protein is CATSRGLAQETQYF. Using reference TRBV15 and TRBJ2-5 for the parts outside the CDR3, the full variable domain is DAMVIQNPRYQVTQFGKPVTLSCSQTLNHNVMYWYQQKSSQAPKLLFHYYDKDFNNEADTPDNFQSRRPNTSFCFLDIRSPGLGDTAMYLCATSRGLAQETQYFGPGTRLLVL.

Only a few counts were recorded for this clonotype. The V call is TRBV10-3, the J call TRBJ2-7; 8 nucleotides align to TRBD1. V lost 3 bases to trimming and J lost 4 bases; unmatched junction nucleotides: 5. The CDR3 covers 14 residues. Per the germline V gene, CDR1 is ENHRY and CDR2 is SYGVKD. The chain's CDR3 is CAISDRGHSYEQYF. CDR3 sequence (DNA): TGTGCCATCAGTGACAGGGGGCACTCATACGAGCAGTACTTC.

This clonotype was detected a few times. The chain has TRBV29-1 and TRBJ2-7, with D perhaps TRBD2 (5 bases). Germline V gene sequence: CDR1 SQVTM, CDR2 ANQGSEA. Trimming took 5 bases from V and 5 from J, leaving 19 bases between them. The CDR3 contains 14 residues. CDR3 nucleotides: TGCAGCGTTTCTGGACTGGCGTGGCGGGACGAGCAGTACTTC. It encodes CSVSGLAWRDEQYF.

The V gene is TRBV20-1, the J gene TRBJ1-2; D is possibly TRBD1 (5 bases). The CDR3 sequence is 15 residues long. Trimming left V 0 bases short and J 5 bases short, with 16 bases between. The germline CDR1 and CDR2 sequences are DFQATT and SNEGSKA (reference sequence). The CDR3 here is CSARDWRGSSYGYTF. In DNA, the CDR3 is TGCAGTGCTAGAGATTGGAGGGGCTCCTCTTATGGCTACACCTTC.

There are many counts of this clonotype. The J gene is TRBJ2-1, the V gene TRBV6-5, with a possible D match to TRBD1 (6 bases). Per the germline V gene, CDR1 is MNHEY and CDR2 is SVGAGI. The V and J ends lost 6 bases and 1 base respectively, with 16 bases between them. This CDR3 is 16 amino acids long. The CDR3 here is CASSSTGQGSYNEQFF. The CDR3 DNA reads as TGTGCCAGCAGCTCCACAGGGCAGGGGTCCTACAATGAGCAGTTCTTC.

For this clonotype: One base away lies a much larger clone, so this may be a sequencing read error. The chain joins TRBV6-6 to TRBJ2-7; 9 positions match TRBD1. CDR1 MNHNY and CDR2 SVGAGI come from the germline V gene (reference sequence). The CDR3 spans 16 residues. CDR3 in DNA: TGTGCCAGCAATACAGGGGGCGCCCCGGCCTCCTACGAGCTGTACTTC. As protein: CASNTGGAPASYELYF.